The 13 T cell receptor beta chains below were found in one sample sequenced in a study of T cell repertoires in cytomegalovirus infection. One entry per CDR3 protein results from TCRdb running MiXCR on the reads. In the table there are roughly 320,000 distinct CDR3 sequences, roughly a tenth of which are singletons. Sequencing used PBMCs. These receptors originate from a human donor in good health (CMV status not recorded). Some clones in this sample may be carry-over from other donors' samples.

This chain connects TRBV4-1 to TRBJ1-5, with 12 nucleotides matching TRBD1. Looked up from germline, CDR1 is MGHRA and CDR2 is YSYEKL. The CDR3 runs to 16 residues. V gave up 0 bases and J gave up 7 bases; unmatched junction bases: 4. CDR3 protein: CASSQDGTGGGQPQHF. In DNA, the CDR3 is TGCGCCAGCAGCCAAGATGGGACAGGGGGCGGACAGCCCCAGCATTTT.

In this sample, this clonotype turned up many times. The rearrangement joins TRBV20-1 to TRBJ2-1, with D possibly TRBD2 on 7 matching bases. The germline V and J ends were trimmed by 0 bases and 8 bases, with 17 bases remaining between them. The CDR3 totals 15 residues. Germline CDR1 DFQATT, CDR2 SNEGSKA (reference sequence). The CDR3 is CSARDAVLGGDEQFF. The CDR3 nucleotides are TGCAGTGCTAGAGATGCTGTCCTAGGGGGGGATGAGCAGTTCTTC.

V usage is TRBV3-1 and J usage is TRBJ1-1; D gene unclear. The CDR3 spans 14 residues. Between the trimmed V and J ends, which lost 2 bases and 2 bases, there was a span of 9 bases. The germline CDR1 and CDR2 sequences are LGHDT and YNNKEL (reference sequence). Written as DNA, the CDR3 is TGTGCCAGCAGCCAAAATGGGGTCAACACTGAAGCTTTCTTT. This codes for CASSQNGVNTEAFF.

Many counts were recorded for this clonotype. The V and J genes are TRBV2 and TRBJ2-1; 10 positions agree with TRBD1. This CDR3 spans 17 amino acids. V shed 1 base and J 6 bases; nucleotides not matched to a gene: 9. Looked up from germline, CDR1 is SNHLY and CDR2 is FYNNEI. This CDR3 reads CASSEGTWGTGANEQFF. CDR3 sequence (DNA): TGTGCCAGCAGTGAAGGTACCTGGGGGACAGGGGCCAATGAGCAGTTCTTC.

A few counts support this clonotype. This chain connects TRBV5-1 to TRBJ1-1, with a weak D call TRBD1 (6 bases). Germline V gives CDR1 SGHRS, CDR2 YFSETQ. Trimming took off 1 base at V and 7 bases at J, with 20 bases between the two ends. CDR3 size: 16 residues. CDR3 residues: CASSLPIFQGRGEAFF. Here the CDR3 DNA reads TGCGCCAGCAGCTTGCCGATCTTTCAGGGGAGAGGTGAAGCTTTCTTT.

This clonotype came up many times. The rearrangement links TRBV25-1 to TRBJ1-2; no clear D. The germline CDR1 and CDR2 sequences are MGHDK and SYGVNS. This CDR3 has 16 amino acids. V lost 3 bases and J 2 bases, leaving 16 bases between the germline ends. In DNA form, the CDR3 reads TGTGCCAGCAGTGATTGGGATGCTAAAGGGAACTATGGCTACACCTTC. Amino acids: CASSDWDAKGNYGYTF.

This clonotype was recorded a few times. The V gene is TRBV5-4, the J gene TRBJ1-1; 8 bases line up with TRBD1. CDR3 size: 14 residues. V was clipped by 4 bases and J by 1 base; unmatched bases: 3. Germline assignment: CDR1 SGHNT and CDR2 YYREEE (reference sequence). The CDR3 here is CASSRTGRNTEAFF. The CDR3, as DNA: TGTGCCAGCAGCAGGACAGGGAGGAACACTGAAGCTTTCTTT.

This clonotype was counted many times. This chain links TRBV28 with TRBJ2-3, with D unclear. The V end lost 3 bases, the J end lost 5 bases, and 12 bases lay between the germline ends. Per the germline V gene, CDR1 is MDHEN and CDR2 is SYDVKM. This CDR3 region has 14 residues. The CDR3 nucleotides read TGTGCCAGCAGTTTTTTCCGGTTGAAAGATACGCAGTATTTT. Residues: CASSFFRLKDTQYF. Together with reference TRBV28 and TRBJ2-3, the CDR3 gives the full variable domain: DVKVTQSSRYLVKRTGEKVFLECVQDMDHENMFWYRQDPGLGLRLIYFSYDVKMKEKGDIPEGYSVSREKKERFSLILESASTNQTSMYLCASSFFRLKDTQYFGPGTRLTVL.

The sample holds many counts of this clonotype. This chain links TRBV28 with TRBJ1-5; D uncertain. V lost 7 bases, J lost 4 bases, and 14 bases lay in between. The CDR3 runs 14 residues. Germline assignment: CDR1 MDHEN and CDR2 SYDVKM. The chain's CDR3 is CASILTQGNQPQHF. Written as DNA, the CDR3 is TGTGCCAGCATTTTGACCCAAGGGAATCAGCCCCAGCATTTT.

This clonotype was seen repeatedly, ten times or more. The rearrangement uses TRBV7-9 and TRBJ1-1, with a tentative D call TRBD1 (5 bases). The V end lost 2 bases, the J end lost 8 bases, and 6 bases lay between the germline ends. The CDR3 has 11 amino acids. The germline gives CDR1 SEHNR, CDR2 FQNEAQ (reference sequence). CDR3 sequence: CASSLNREAFF. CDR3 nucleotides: TGTGCCAGCAGCTTAAACAGGGAAGCTTTCTTT.

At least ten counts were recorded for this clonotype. The CDR3, as DNA: TGTGCCAGCAGCTTATCTCCCAGGGTGGATGAGCAGTTCTTC. Translated, it gives CASSLSPRVDEQFF. V is TRBV7-2 and J is TRBJ2-1; weak D call: TRBD1 (5 bases). Germline V gene data show CDR1 as SGHTA and CDR2 as FQGNSA. V was shortened by 2 bases and J by 8 bases, with 13 bases between the two germline ends. The length of the CDR3 is 14 residues.

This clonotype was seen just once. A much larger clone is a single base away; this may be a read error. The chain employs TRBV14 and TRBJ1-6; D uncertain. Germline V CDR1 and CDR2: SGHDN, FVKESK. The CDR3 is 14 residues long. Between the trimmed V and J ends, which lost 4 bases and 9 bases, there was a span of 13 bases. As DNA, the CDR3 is TGTGCCAGCAGCCCCCTTACGCCGAGTTCACCCCTCCACTTT. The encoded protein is CASSPLTPSSPLHF.

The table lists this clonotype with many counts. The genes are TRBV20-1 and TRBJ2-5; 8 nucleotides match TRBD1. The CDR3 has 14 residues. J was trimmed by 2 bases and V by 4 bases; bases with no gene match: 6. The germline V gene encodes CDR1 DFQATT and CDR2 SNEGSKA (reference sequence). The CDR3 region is CSATTGESQETQYF. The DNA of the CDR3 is TGCAGTGCTACGACAGGGGAAAGTCAAGAGACCCAGTACTTC.